These 27 T cell receptor beta chains were all obtained from the same sample, sequenced in a study of T cells in Graves' hyperthyroidism and ophthalmopathy (dated by TCRdb to the late 2010s). The library was prepared using multiplex PCR. The reads were generated on an Illumina HiSeq 2000. Amplification of TCR beta CDR3 regions was carried out from RNA transcripts. A first-round RT-PCR of the TCR CDR3 used the HTBI primer set with the Qiagen OneStep RT-PCR kit. TCRdb reanalyzed the raw reads on its own, using fastp at Q25 for trimming and MiXCR for clone calling, and kept in-frame beta chains. Each CDR3 protein gets just one entry, which takes the most common genes and DNA from the rows behind it. In this sample the table shows around 190,000 distinct CDR3 sequences, approximately 15% of which occur a single time. Together, the top ten hold approximately 28% of the sample. Specimen: blood. All receptors come from a woman between 45 and 65 years old with Graves' hyperthyroidism.

V and J are TRBV11-2 and TRBJ1-5, with D possibly TRBD1 on 5 matching bases. V lost 5 bases and J lost 5, with 13 bases in between. The germline CDR1 and CDR2 sequences are SGHAT and FQNNGV. This CDR3 comprises 14 residues. In DNA, the CDR3 is TGTGCCAGCAGCCGAGGGACGGAGGATCAGCCCCAGCATTTT. Translation gives CASSRGTEDQPQHF. Full variable domain (rest looked up from reference TRBV11-2 and TRBJ1-5): EAGVAQSPRYKIIEKRQSVAFWCNPISGHATLYWYQQILGQGPKLLIQFQNNGVVDDSQLPKDRFSAERLKGVDSTLKIQPAKLEDSAVYLCASSRGTEDQPQHFGDGTRLSIL.

In its sample, this clonotype was seen many times. The chain recombines TRBV20-1 with TRBJ1-1; D call uncertain. The V gene lost 3 bases and the J gene lost 4 bases, with 9 bases spanning the gap. The length of the CDR3 is 12 residues. Looked up from germline, CDR1 is DFQATT and CDR2 is SNEGSKA (reference sequence). The CDR3 nucleotides read TGCAGTGCTAGCCAGGCGCCCACTGAAGCTTTCTTT. As protein: CSASQAPTEAFF.

On this clonotype: This could be a read error, since a much larger clone is one nucleotide away. The rearrangement uses TRBV6-2 or TRBV6-3 and TRBJ1-4; D is unclear. Germline values: CDR1 MNHEY, CDR2 SVGEGT. The CDR3 loop spans 12 amino acids. This CDR3 reads CASTTTNGKLFF. The CDR3 coding sequence is TGTGCCAGCACGACAACTAATGGAAAACTGTTTTTT.

This chain links TRBV11-1 with TRBJ2-7, with D maybe TRBD1 (5 bases). Trimming cost V 5 bases and J 5 bases, with 10 bases left between them. Germline loops: CDR1 SGHAT, CDR2 FQDESV (reference sequence). The CDR3 has 12 residues. CDR3 residues: CASSPRQNEQYF. CDR3 DNA sequence: TGTGCCAGCAGCCCCCGACAGAACGAGCAGTACTTC.

This clonotype showed up many times. The chain recombines TRBV3-1 with TRBJ2-7; weak D call: TRBD2 (6 bases). CDR3 size: 13 residues. V was clipped by 4 bases and J by 3 bases, with 10 bases between them. Germline CDR1 LGHDT, CDR2 YNNKEL (reference sequence). The CDR3 coding sequence is TGTGCCAGCAGCCCGGGACTCCTCTACGAGCAGTACTTC. Protein product: CASSPGLLYEQYF.

The rearrangement uses TRBV3-1 and TRBJ2-3, with 9 positions matching TRBD1. CDR1 is LGHDT and CDR2 is YNNKEL in the germline V gene (reference sequence). The V and J ends lost 7 bases and 3 bases, in that order; junction bases with no gene match: 5. The CDR3 is made up of 14 amino acids. The DNA of the CDR3 is TGTGCCAGCACACGACAGGGGGGGACAGATACGCAGTATTTT. Translation gives CASTRQGGTDTQYF.

This clonotype has a handful of counts. The chain combines TRBV20-1 with TRBJ1-5; D possibly corresponds to TRBD1 (5 bases). Per the germline V gene, CDR1 is DFQATT and CDR2 is SNEGSKA (reference sequence). V was shortened by 4 bases and J by 0 bases, with 22 bases between the two germline ends. The CDR3 sequence is 18 residues long. The CDR3 reads CSATPSDKAQYSNQPQHF. CDR3 nucleotides: TGCAGTGCTACCCCCTCGGACAAGGCCCAATATAGCAATCAGCCCCAGCATTTT.

The sample holds many counts of this clonotype. This chain links TRBV20-1 with TRBJ2-7, with a possible D match to TRBD1 (6 bases). CDR3 length equals 11 residues. Germline CDR1 is DFQATT and CDR2 is SNEGSKA (reference sequence). V was cut by 4 bases and J by 3 bases, with 7 bases left in between. CDR3 coding DNA: TGCAGTGCTAACAGGGACTACGAGCAGTACTTC. This encodes CSANRDYEQYF.

This clonotype has a count of ten or more. V usage is TRBV18 and J usage is TRBJ2-1; tentatively, D is TRBD2 (5 bases). The CDR3 is made up of 14 amino acids. The germline V gene has CDR1 KGHSH and CDR2 LQKENI. V lost 3 bases and J 4 bases, leaving 10 bases between the germline ends. The CDR3 DNA reads as TGTGCCAGCTCACCCCCGACTACTTACAATGAGCAGTTCTTC. It is translated as CASSPPTTYNEQFF.

In its sample, this clonotype was seen many times. The chain employs TRBV9 and TRBJ2-5; D is possibly TRBD2 (5 bases). This CDR3 region has 15 residues. CDR1 is SGDLS and CDR2 is YYNGEE in the germline V gene. The ends were cut back, 0 bases at V and 2 bases at J, with 11 bases in the middle. The CDR3 bases are TGTGCCAGCAGCGTAGCTGGAGGACTTCAAGAGACCCAGTACTTC. It translates to CASSVAGGLQETQYF.

This clonotype was picked up a small number of times. This chain connects TRBV7-6 to TRBJ2-7; 8 bases line up with TRBD2. Germline CDR1 is SGHVS and CDR2 is FNYEAQ. The V gene end was trimmed by 1 base and the J gene end by 3 bases; junction bases not matched to a gene: 5. The CDR3 has 15 amino acids. CDR3 in amino acids: CASSLGGGGLYEQYF. CDR3 coding DNA: TGTGCCAGCAGCTTAGGTGGCGGGGGGCTCTACGAGCAGTACTTC.

There are many counts of this clonotype. This chain connects TRBV12-3 or TRBV12-4 to TRBJ1-4; no reliable D call. The CDR3 totals 15 residues. Trimming shortened V by 2 bases and J by 4 bases, and 11 bases separated the two germline ends. As DNA, the CDR3 is TGTGCCAGCAGTTTAATGGACCCATTTAATGAAAAACTGTTTTTT. This sequence encodes CASSLMDPFNEKLFF.

This sequence joins TRBV7-8 and TRBJ2-1; D is possibly TRBD1 (6 bases). There are 13 residues in the CDR3. V gave up 2 bases and J gave up 12 bases, with 14 bases separating them. CDR1 is SGHVS, CDR2 FQNEAQ, per germline. CDR3 sequence reads: CASSLMGARGQFF. CDR3 DNA sequence: TGTGCCAGCAGCTTAATGGGGGCAAGGGGGCAGTTCTTC.

This clonotype was found many times. The chain uses TRBV27 and TRBJ1-1; the match to TRBD1 covers 7 bases. This CDR3 contains 15 residues. Losses at the gene ends were 2 bases for V and 4 bases for J; bases not matched to a gene: 7. Germline CDR1 and CDR2: MNHEY and SMNVEV (reference sequence). In DNA form, the CDR3 reads TGTGCCAGCAGTTTACAAGGGGGCGGGGGCACTGAAGCTTTCTTT. Encoded protein: CASSLQGGGGTEAFF.

The chain links TRBV6-1 to TRBJ2-3; 7 bases are shared with TRBD1. CDR3 length: 18 residues. Germline CDR1 MNHNS, CDR2 SASEGT. Losses at the gene ends were 5 bases for V and 6 bases for J; bases not matched to a gene: 20. CDR3 amino acids: CASSTRKGGRALGDTQYF. The CDR3 DNA follows: TGTGCCAGCAGTACACGTAAAGGGGGCCGGGCCCTCGGGGATACGCAGTATTTT.

This clonotype was counted at least ten times. The chain employs TRBV5-1 and TRBJ1-6, with D hard to call. The germline V gene encodes CDR1 SGHRS and CDR2 YFSETQ. The CDR3 runs 15 residues. The V end was cut by 4 bases, the J end by 8 bases, with 16 bases between. The CDR3 DNA is TGCGCCAGCAGCAGGAAGGGCCCTGGGGATTCACCCCTCCACTTT. Its translation is CASSRKGPGDSPLHF.

At least ten counts were recorded for this clonotype. The V and J genes are TRBV2 and TRBJ1-2; D is undetermined. V was clipped by 6 bases and J by 4 bases, with 12 bases between them. From germline, CDR1 is SNHLY and CDR2 FYNNEI. The CDR3 covers 13 residues. The CDR3 protein is CASSLSAIYGYTF. The CDR3 bases are TGTGCCAGCAGCCTGTCCGCGATCTATGGCTACACCTTC.

The sample holds many counts of this clonotype. V usage is TRBV6-2 or TRBV6-3 and J usage is TRBJ1-6, with no clear D. The CDR3 has 15 amino acids. The V end lost 6 bases, the J end lost 5 bases, and 14 bases lay between the germline ends. CDR1 is MNHEY and CDR2 is SVGEGT in the germline V gene. CDR3: CASRPHGQNNSPLHF. CDR3 coding DNA: TGTGCCAGCAGACCACACGGGCAGAATAATTCACCCCTCCACTTT.

This clonotype was observed a handful of times. The V and J genes are TRBV19 and TRBJ2-3, with 7 bases that match TRBD2. Germline CDR1 and CDR2: LNHDA and SQIVND (reference sequence). The CDR3 extends over 14 amino acids. V gave up 5 bases and J gave up 10 bases; unmatched junction bases: 12. The CDR3 region is CASSRSGEVGAQYF. CDR3 coding DNA: TGTGCCAGTAGTCGCAGCGGGGAGGTTGGTGCGCAGTATTTT.

This clonotype was seen repeatedly, ten times or more. Here the CDR3 reads CASSHTRAQGTEAFF. CDR3 coding DNA: TGCGCCAGCAGCCATACCCGGGCCCAGGGCACTGAAGCTTTCTTT. The chain uses TRBV4-3 and TRBJ1-1; possibly TRBD1 for D (5 bases). This CDR3 spans 15 amino acids. Trimming shortened V by 3 bases and J by 4 bases, and 15 bases separated the two germline ends. Germline-derived CDR1 and CDR2 are LGHNA and YSLEER.

There are many counts of this clonotype. The V call is TRBV5-1, the J call TRBJ1-1; unclear D gene. Trimming took off 4 bases at V and 1 base at J, with 8 bases between the two ends. This CDR3 region has 13 residues. CDR1 is SGHRS and CDR2 is YFSETQ in the germline V gene. CDR3 bases: TGCGCCAGCAGCATGAGGTGGAACACTGAAGCTTTCTTT. As protein: CASSMRWNTEAFF.

Ten or more counts support this clonotype. The chain carries TRBV28 and TRBJ1-5; 9 bases fit TRBD1. CDR1 and CDR2 from the germline V gene are MDHEN and SYDVKM. The ends lost 6 bases at V and 5 bases at J; junction bases unmatched: 11. The CDR3 is 16 residues long. The DNA for the CDR3 is TGTGCCAGCAGCCAACTGGGACAGGGAATTCATCAGCCCCAGCATTTT. This encodes CASSQLGQGIHQPQHF.

This clonotype was recorded a few times. The rearrangement joins TRBV7-2 to TRBJ2-4; TRBD1 is a possible D gene (5 bases). The germline gives CDR1 SGHTA, CDR2 FQGNSA. V was pared by 0 bases and J by 0 bases, with 9 bases between. There are 16 residues in the CDR3. This CDR3 is CASSLAGPTAKNIQYF. The CDR3 DNA reads TGTGCCAGCAGCTTAGCGGGGCCCACAGCCAAAAACATTCAGTACTTC.

The chain employs TRBV7-9 and TRBJ2-1; 8 bases are shared with TRBD2. This CDR3 region has 15 residues. The germline V gene has CDR1 SEHNR and CDR2 FQNEAQ (reference sequence). Losses at the gene ends were 4 bases for V and 6 bases for J; bases not matched to a gene: 8. The CDR3 DNA is TGTGCCAGCAGCTCAAGCGGGAGACGCCTCAATGAGCAGTTCTTC. Translation: CASSSSGRRLNEQFF.

In this sample, this clonotype turned up many times. The chain employs TRBV12-5 and TRBJ1-5; D gene unclear. This CDR3 has 12 residues. Trimming removed 5 bases at V and 5 bases at J, with 7 bases between. Germline loops: CDR1 LGHNT, CDR2 FRNRAP. CDR3 protein: CASGITDQPQHF. DNA of the CDR3: TGTGCTAGTGGTATCACAGATCAGCCCCAGCATTTT.

Many counts were recorded for this clonotype. The V gene is TRBV6-9, the J gene TRBJ2-5; TRBD1 matches at 9 bases. The CDR3 contains 14 residues. CDR1 MNHGY and CDR2 SVAAGI come from the germline V gene. V gave up 5 bases and J gave up 4 bases; unmatched junction bases: 5. For the CDR3, the DNA is TGTGCCAGCAGTAGGACAGGGGTTCTAGAGACCCAGTACTTC. Residues: CASSRTGVLETQYF.

This clonotype was observed a handful of times. The rearrangement joins TRBV4-1 to TRBJ1-1; 9 bases are shared with TRBD1. CDR3 size: 15 residues. J lost 5 bases, V lost 0 bases, and 4 bases had no gene match. Germline V gene data show CDR1 as MGHRA and CDR2 as YSYEKL. CDR3 sequence: CASSQDTGTGTEAFF. The CDR3 nucleotides read TGCGCCAGCAGCCAAGATACCGGGACAGGGACTGAAGCTTTCTTT.